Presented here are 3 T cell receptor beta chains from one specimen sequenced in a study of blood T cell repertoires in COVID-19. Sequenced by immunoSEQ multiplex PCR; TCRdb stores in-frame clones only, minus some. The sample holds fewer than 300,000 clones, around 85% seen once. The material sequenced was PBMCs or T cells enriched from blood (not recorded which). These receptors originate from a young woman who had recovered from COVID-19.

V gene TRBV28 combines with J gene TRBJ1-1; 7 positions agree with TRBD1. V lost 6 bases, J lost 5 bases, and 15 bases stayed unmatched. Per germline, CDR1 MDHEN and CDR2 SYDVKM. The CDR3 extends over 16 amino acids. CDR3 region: CASSPYPRQGWTEAFF. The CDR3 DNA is TGTGCCAGCAGCCCGTATCCCAGACAGGGATGGACTGAAGCTTTCTTT.

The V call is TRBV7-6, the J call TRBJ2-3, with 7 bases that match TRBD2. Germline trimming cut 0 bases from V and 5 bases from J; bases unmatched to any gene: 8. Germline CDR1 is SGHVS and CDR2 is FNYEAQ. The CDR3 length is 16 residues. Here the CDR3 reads CASSLAGRPGGDTQYF. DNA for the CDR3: TGTGCCAGCAGCTTAGCAGGGCGGCCGGGAGGAGATACGCAGTATTTT.

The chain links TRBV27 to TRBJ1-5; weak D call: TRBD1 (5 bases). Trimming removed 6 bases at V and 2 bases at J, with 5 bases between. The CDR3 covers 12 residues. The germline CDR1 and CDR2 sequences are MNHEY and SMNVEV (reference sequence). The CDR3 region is CASRQGNQPQHF. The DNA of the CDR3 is TGTGCCAGCAGACAGGGCAATCAGCCCCAGCATTTT.